The text below deals with one T cell receptor (beta chain). CDR3 length: 15 amino acids. The V gene end was trimmed by 5 bases and the J gene end by 4 bases; junction bases not matched to a gene: 11. Germline loops: CDR1 MNHEY, CDR2 SVGAGI. This specimen belongs to a study of shared T cell receptors in the human thymus. Data came from immunoSEQ multiplex PCR; TCRdb stores just in-frame clones and leaves some out. The sample lists about 660,000 clones; roughly 90% were seen once. This sample also appeared in a second study, on human thymus T cells. Per that study: Immunologically healthy infants in Finland undergoing congenital heart defect surgery were the donors. V and J gene usage appeared biased in thymic and blood repertoires.

Sample: thymocytes. The chain employs TRBV6-5 and TRBJ2-7; 7 bases map to TRBD2. The origin of this receptor is a boy younger than two with a congenital heart defect. The DNA for the CDR3 is TGTGCCAGCAGTAGACCGGGACTACTAAGATACGAGCAGTACTTC. This encodes CASSRPGLLRYEQYF.